The 5 T cell receptor beta chains in this list originate from one sample, sequenced in a study of spatial heterogeneity in lung cancer. As for time point: sample taken at primary tumor resection. Whole RNA came from tumor, nontumor lung or frozen PBMC and was sequenced without being sorted. Via MiXCR, TCRdb re-called the 5' RACE reads, giving one row per CDR3 protein. This table has roughly 48,000 distinct CDR3 sequences, less than 6% appearing once. The source material was PBMCs, sampled at surgery. These receptors all stem from a male donor with early-stage non-small cell lung cancer.

Many counts were recorded for this clonotype. DNA of the CDR3: TGCGCCAGCAGCCAAGCCTCGGGACTAGCGGGAGAAGCGTACGAGCAGTACTTC. Its translation: CASSQASGLAGEAYEQYF. This rearrangement joins TRBV4-3 to TRBJ2-7; TRBD2 matches 14 bases. In germline, CDR1 is LGHNA, CDR2 YSLEER. The CDR3 has 18 amino acids. V lost 1 base and J lost 4; bases outside the gene matches: 9.

This clonotype was seen ten or more times. This chain links TRBV2 with TRBJ2-1, with a weak D call TRBD2 (6 bases). Germline values: CDR1 SNHLY, CDR2 FYNNEI. This CDR3 spans 15 amino acids. The germline V and J ends were trimmed by 6 bases and 4 bases, with 16 bases remaining between them. CDR3 DNA sequence: TGTGCCAGCAGGGTGCTCGATAGCGGTTACAATGAGCAGTTCTTC. This gives the protein CASRVLDSGYNEQFF.

This clonotype was detected many times. V usage is TRBV7-9 and J usage is TRBJ2-7; D gene ambiguous. The germline gives CDR1 SEHNR, CDR2 FQNEAQ (reference sequence). Between the trimmed V and J ends, which lost 5 bases and 2 bases, there was a span of 10 bases. The CDR3 runs 13 residues. This CDR3 is CASSLSKPYEQYF. The CDR3 nucleotides read TGTGCCAGCAGCCTATCCAAGCCCTACGAGCAGTACTTC.

This clonotype was counted ten times or more. The gene calls are TRBV5-1 and TRBJ2-1; D perhaps matches TRBD2 (5 bases). CDR1 is SGHRS and CDR2 is YFSETQ in the germline V gene. The V end was cut by 3 bases, the J end by 0 bases, with 10 bases between. CDR3 length: 15 residues. CDR3 sequence reads: CASSSDGISYNEQFF. In nucleotides, the CDR3 is TGCGCCAGCAGCTCGGACGGGATCTCCTACAATGAGCAGTTCTTC.

In this sample, this clonotype turned up many times. The chain links TRBV5-1 to TRBJ2-2; 12 bases agree with TRBD1. The V gene's germline CDR1 is SGHRS and CDR2 YFSETQ. With 7 bases clipped from V and 7 bases from J, the junction kept 11 bases outside the gene matches. CDR3 length equals 16 residues. The CDR3 sequence is CASRHTGTGGGGELFF. The CDR3 DNA follows: TGCGCCAGCCGACATACCGGGACAGGGGGCGGCGGGGAGCTGTTTTTT.